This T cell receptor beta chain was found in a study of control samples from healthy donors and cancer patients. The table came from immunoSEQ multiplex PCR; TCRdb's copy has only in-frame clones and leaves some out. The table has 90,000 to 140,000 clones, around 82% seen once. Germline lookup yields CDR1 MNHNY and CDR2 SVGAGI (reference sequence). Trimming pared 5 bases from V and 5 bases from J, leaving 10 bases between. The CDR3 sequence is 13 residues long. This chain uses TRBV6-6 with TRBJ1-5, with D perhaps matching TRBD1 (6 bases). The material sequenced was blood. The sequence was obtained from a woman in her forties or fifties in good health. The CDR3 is CASSINRDQPQHF. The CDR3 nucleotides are TGTGCCAGCAGTATAAACAGGGATCAGCCCCAGCATTTT.